This T cell receptor (beta chain) was obtained from a study of cytotoxic CD8 clonotypes in ibrutinib-treated CLL. The method was immunoSEQ multiplex PCR; TCRdb's version includes in-frame clones alone and lacks a portion of them. This sample has approximately 320,000 clones; approximately 67% occur once, and the top ten carry under 8%. The V segment lost 0 bases and the J segment 2 bases; nucleotides outside the gene matches: 8. The germline CDR1 and CDR2 sequences are SGHRS and YFSETQ. The CDR3 has 17 residues. The receptor comes from a human donor with chronic lymphocytic leukemia. The chain carries TRBV5-1 and TRBJ2-7; 10 positions agree with TRBD2. Sample: PBMCs, taken after 36 months of ibrutinib treatment. The CDR3 loop reads CASSLELDTSGAYEQYF. The CDR3 DNA reads TGCGCCAGCAGCTTGGAATTAGACACTAGCGGGGCCTACGAGCAGTACTTC.